A selection of T cell receptor beta chains follows, all from one sample in a study of blood T cell repertoires in COVID-19. Measured with immunoSEQ multiplex PCR; TCRdb has only the in-frame clones, and not every one. The sample has 200,000 to 250,000 clones; about nine tenths are singletons. Sequencing was carried out using PBMCs or T cells enriched from blood (not recorded which). Every receptor here comes from a man aged 25-45 years in a cohort exposed to, infected with or recovered from COVID-19 (not recorded which). The CDR3 runs from the conserved cysteine through the conserved F or W. A D gene is named only where the DNA matches it firmly. The size entry is marked missing in some rows and otherwise reads once, few, many or a size class.

once,TRBV27,TRBD1,TRBJ2-1,CASSLGTVYNEQFF,TGTGCCAGCAGTTTAGGGACAGTATACAATGAGCAGTTCTTC
-,TRBV7-2,TRBD1,TRBJ1-3,CASSSKDRARGTIYF,TGTGCCAGCAGCTCAAAGGACAGGGCAAGGGGCACCATATATTTT
-,TRBV27,TRBD1,TRBJ1-6,CASRMDRGINSPLHF,TGTGCCAGCAGGATGGACAGGGGAATCAACTCACCCCTCCACTTT
-,TRBV18,-,TRBJ1-4,CASSPDSKNNEKLFF,TGTGCCAGCTCACCTGACAGCAAAAATAATGAAAAACTGTTTTTT
-,TRBV27,-,TRBJ1-2,CASGRLRGGNNYGYTF,TGTGCCAGCGGTCGCCTTAGGGGAGGGAACAACTATGGCTACACCTTC
-,TRBV19,TRBD1,TRBJ2-1,CASSTGLNNEQFF,TGTGCCAGTTCGACAGGGCTCAACAATGAGCAGTTCTTC
-,TRBV6-5,TRBD2,TRBJ2-5,CASSFLAGGQETQYF,TGTGCCAGCAGTTTCCTAGCGGGAGGACAAGAGACCCAGTACTTC
-,TRBV9,-,TRBJ2-7,CASSYTPTGGPNEQYF,TGTGCCAGCAGCTACACCCCCACGGGGGGCCCCAACGAGCAGTACTTC
-,TRBV2,TRBD1,TRBJ1-4,CASSTGGGSEKLFF,TGTGCCAGCAGTACAGGGGGCGGGAGTGAAAAACTGTTTTTT
-,TRBV27,TRBD1,TRBJ1-6,CASGQVSYNSPLHF,TGTGCCAGTGGACAGGTCTCCTATAATTCACCCCTCCACTTT
-,TRBV6-2/TRBV6-3,TRBD2,TRBJ2-3,CASSYNRGGLAGVGTDTQYF,TGTGCCAGCAGTTACAATCGGGGTGGCCTAGCGGGAGTGGGCACAGATACGCAGTATTTT
-,TRBV27,-,TRBJ2-7,CASRTGVSYEQYF,TGTGCCAGCAGAACGGGTGTTAGCTACGAGCAGTACTTC
-,TRBV6-5,-,TRBJ1-5,CASSLDRRNQPQHF,TGTGCCAGCAGCTTGGACAGACGCAATCAGCCCCAGCATTTT
-,TRBV5-4,TRBD1,TRBJ2-5,CASSSQGARETQYF,TGTGCCAGCAGCTCGCAGGGGGCCCGGGAGACCCAGTACTTC
-,TRBV27,-,TRBJ2-3,CASSPDPAGLTDTQYF,TGTGCCAGCAGTCCAGACCCAGCGGGCCTCACAGATACGCAGTATTTT
-,TRBV6-5,TRBD1,TRBJ2-4,CASRTGNVKNIQYF,TGTGCCAGCAGGACAGGGAATGTCAAAAACATTCAGTACTTC
-,TRBV3-1/TRBV3-2,TRBD2,TRBJ2-5,CASSQVIAGVGQETQYF,TGTGCCAGCAGCCAAGTTATAGCGGGAGTGGGACAAGAGACCCAGTACTTC
-,TRBV6-5,-,TRBJ1-3,CASRGGVSSGNTIYF,TGTGCCAGCAGGGGCGGGGTCTCCTCTGGAAACACCATATATTTT
-,TRBV28,-,TRBJ2-7,CASSQAGYEQYF,TGTGCCAGCAGTCAAGCCGGCTACGAGCAGTACTTC
-,TRBV3-1/TRBV3-2,-,TRBJ2-7,CASSLMGPREQYF,TGTGCCAGCAGCCTGATGGGGCCACGCGAGCAGTACTTC
-,TRBV28,-,TRBJ1-2,CASRPRTETNYGYTF,TGTGCCAGCAGGCCTAGGACAGAAACTAACTATGGCTACACCTTC
few,TRBV7-6,-,TRBJ2-1,CAITKSPLGNEQFF,TGTGCCATCACAAAGAGTCCCCTCGGGAATGAGCAGTTCTTC
-,TRBV6-5,-,TRBJ2-3,CASSTGSGTDTQYF,TGTGCCAGCAGTACAGGGAGTGGCACAGATACGCAGTATTTT
-,TRBV18,TRBD1,TRBJ1-1,CASSPPIGQGIRNTEAFF,TGTGCCAGCTCACCACCAATAGGACAGGGGATCAGGAACACTGAAGCTTTCTTT
-,TRBV2,TRBD2,TRBJ2-5,CASSLTSGRWETQYF,TGTGCCAGCAGCCTAACTAGCGGGAGATGGGAGACCCAGTACTTC
-,TRBV27,-,TRBJ1-1,CASSSTAVNTEAFF,TGTGCCAGCAGTTCGACAGCTGTGAACACTGAAGCTTTCTTT
-,TRBV9,-,TRBJ2-3,CASSVASGLGTDTQYF,TGTGCCAGCAGCGTAGCCTCAGGGTTGGGCACAGATACGCAGTATTTT
-,TRBV15,TRBD2,TRBJ2-1,CATSTLTSGSYNEQFF,TGTGCCACCAGCACCTTGACTAGCGGCTCCTACAATGAGCAGTTCTTC
-,TRBV4-1,-,TRBJ2-7,CASSQIPTDSYEQYF,TGCGCCAGCAGCCAAATACCGACAGATTCCTACGAGCAGTACTTC
-,TRBV27,TRBD1,TRBJ2-5,CASSLLTGGLETQYF,TGTGCCAGCAGTTTATTGACAGGGGGCTTGGAGACCCAGTACTTC
-,TRBV7-9,TRBD1,TRBJ2-7,CASSLAEGQGFLYEQYF,TGTGCCAGCAGCTTAGCGGAGGGACAGGGTTTTCTCTACGAGCAGTACTTC
-,TRBV20-1,-,TRBJ1-2,CSARATMGYTF,TGCAGTGCTAGAGCTACGATGGGCTACACCTTC
-,TRBV28,-,TRBJ1-5,CASSLKDFYSNQPQHF,TGTGCCAGCAGCCTCAAAGACTTCTATAGCAATCAGCCCCAGCATTTT
-,TRBV5-6,-,TRBJ2-7,CASSLSPYEQYF,TGTGCCAGCAGCTTGTCTCCCTACGAGCAGTACTTC
-,TRBV4-3,TRBD2,TRBJ2-7,CASSQEGLAGDEQYF,TGCGCCAGCAGCCAAGAGGGACTAGCGGGAGACGAGCAGTACTTC
-,TRBV18,TRBD1,TRBJ2-1,CASSPLVGQGDNEQFF,TGTGCCAGCTCACCATTAGTGGGACAGGGAGACAATGAGCAGTTCTTC
-,TRBV7-2,-,TRBJ2-5,CASSLAQGMETQYF,TGTGCCAGCAGCTTAGCTCAGGGGATGGAGACCCAGTACTTC
once,TRBV6-5,-,TRBJ1-1,CASSPSRGGTEAFF,TGTGCCAGCAGCCCGAGTCGTGGTGGCACTGAAGCTTTCTTT
-,TRBV6-4,-,TRBJ1-5,CASTRELSNQPQHF,TGTGCCAGCACCCGAGAGCTTAGCAATCAGCCCCAGCATTTT
-,TRBV9,TRBD1,TRBJ1-1,CASSPPRGQGMNTEAFF,TGTGCCAGCAGCCCTCCGCGGGGACAGGGGATGAACACTGAAGCTTTCTTT
-,TRBV27,TRBD1,TRBJ2-7,CASSWTGSPLYEQYF,TGTGCCAGCAGCTGGACAGGGAGTCCCCTCTACGAGCAGTACTTC
-,TRBV5-1,-,TRBJ1-2,CASSSYKGQEGYTF,TGCGCCAGCAGCTCATATAAGGGACAAGAAGGCTACACCTTC
-,TRBV23-1,-,TRBJ1-2,CASSRGGFGYTF,TGCGCCAGCAGCCGTGGAGGGTTTGGCTACACCTTC
-,TRBV6-5,-,TRBJ1-1,CASSAVRRRNTEAFF,TGTGCCAGCAGCGCTGTCCGACGGAGAAACACTGAAGCTTTCTTT
-,TRBV19,-,TRBJ2-2,CASSHPRANTGELFF,TGTGCCAGTAGCCACCCCAGGGCGAACACCGGGGAGCTGTTTTTT
-,TRBV5-4,-,TRBJ1-3,CASSLGQPEGGNTIYF,TGTGCCAGCAGCTTGGGACAGCCTGAAGGGGGAAACACCATATATTTT
-,TRBV19,-,TRBJ1-2,CASSIAGGYNYGYTF,TGTGCCAGTAGTATTGCGGGAGGATACAACTATGGCTACACCTTC
-,TRBV5-5,TRBD1,TRBJ1-2,CASSLKLDRGHYGYTF,TGTGCCAGCAGCTTGAAGTTGGACAGGGGGCACTATGGCTACACCTTC
-,TRBV14,TRBD1,TRBJ1-1,CASSQAGQGLKAFF,TGTGCCAGCAGCCAAGCGGGACAGGGTCTAAAAGCTTTCTTT
-,TRBV6-5,TRBD1,TRBJ2-1,CASSYSGTGEQFF,TGTGCCAGCAGTTACTCTGGGACAGGCGAGCAGTTCTTC
-,TRBV5-6,TRBD1,TRBJ1-5,CASSLRTGNSNQPQHF,TGTGCCAGCAGCTTACGGACAGGGAATAGCAATCAGCCCCAGCATTTT
-,TRBV2,TRBD2,TRBJ2-7,CASATSGRAVHEQYF,TGTGCCAGCGCGACTAGCGGGAGGGCCGTCCACGAGCAGTACTTC
-,TRBV7-2,TRBD1,TRBJ2-5,CASSSDRAAMDQYF,TGTGCCAGCAGCTCAGACAGGGCAGCTATGGACCAGTACTTC
-,TRBV2,TRBD2,TRBJ2-5,CGGGPIQETQYF,TGTGGGGGGGGTCCCATCCAAGAGACCCAGTACTTC
-,TRBV18,TRBD1,TRBJ2-2,CASSRETGVHTGELFF,TGTGCCAGCTCACGGGAGACAGGGGTTCACACCGGGGAGCTGTTTTTT
-,TRBV5-1,-,TRBJ2-4,CASSDGEAKNIQYF,TGCGCCAGCAGCGATGGAGAGGCCAAAAACATTCAGTACTTC
-,TRBV19,TRBD2,TRBJ2-7,CASSYSGRSYEQYF,TGTGCCAGTAGCTATAGCGGGAGGTCTTACGAGCAGTACTTC